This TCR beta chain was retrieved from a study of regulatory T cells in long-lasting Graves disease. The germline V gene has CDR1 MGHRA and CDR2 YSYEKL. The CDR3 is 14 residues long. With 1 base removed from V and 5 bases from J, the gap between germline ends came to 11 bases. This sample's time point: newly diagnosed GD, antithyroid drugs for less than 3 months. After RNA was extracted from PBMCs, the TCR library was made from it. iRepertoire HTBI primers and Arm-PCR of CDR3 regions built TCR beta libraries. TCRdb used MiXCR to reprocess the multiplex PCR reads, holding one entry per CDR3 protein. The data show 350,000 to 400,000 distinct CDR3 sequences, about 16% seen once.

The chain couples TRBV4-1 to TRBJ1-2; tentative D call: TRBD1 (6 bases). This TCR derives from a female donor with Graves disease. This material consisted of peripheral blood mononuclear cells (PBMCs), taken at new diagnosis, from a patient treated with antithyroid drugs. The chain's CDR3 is CASSQGTEVYGYTF. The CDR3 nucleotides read TGCGCCAGCAGCCAAGGGACAGAAGTATATGGCTACACCTTC.